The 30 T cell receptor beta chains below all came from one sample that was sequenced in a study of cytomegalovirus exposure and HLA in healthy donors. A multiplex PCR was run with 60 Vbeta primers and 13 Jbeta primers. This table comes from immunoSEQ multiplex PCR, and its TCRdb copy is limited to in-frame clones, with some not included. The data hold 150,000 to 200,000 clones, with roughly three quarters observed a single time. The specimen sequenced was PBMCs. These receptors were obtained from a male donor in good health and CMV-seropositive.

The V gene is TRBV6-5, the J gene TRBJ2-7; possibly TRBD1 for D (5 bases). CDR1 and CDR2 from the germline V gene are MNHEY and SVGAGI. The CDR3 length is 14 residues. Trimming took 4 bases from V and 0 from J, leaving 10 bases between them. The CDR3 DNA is TGTGCCAGCAGTTCGACAGCGTTCTCCTACGAGCAGTACTTC. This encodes CASSSTAFSYEQYF.

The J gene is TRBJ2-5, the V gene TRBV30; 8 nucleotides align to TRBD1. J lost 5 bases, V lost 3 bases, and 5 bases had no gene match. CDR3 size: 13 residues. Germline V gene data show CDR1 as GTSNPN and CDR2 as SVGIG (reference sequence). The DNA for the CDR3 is TGTGCCTGGAGCGGACAGGGACCGGAGACCCAGTACTTC. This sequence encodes CAWSGQGPETQYF.

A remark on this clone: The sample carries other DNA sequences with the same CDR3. The CDR3 loop reads CASSLAGETQYF. CDR3 DNA sequence: TGCGCCAGCAGCTTGGCCGGAGAGACCCAGTACTTC. The chain combines TRBV5-1 with TRBJ2-5; D remains ambiguous. CDR3 length equals 12 residues. Between the trimmed V and J ends, which lost 0 bases and 4 bases, there was a span of 4 bases. CDR1 SGHRS and CDR2 YFSETQ come from the germline V gene.

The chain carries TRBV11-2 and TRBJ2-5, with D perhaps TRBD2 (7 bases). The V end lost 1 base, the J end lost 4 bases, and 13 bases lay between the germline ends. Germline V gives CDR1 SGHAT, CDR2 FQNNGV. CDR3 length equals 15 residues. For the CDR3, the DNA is TGTGCCAGCAGCTTAGGCGCGGGGGCCGGAGAGACCCAGTACTTC. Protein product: CASSLGAGAGETQYF.

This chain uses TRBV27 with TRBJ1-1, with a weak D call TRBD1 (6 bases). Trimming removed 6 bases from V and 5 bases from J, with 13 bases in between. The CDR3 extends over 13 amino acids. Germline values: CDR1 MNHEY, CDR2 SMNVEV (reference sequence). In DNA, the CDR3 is TGTGCCAGCAGAGCGGAGGGGGGGACTGAAGCTTTCTTT. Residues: CASRAEGGTEAFF.

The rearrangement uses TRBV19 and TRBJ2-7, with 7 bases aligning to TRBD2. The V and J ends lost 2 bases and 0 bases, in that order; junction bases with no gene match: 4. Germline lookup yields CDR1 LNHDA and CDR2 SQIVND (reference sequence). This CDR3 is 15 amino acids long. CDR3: CASSITLAASYEQYF. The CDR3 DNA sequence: TGTGCCAGTAGTATAACGCTAGCGGCCTCCTACGAGCAGTACTTC. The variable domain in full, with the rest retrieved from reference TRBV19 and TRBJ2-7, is DGGITQSPKYLFRKEGQNVTLSCEQNLNHDAMYWYRQDPGQGLRLIYYSQIVNDFQKGDIAEGYSVSREKKESFPLTVTSAQKNPTAFYLCASSITLAASYEQYFGPGTRLTVT.

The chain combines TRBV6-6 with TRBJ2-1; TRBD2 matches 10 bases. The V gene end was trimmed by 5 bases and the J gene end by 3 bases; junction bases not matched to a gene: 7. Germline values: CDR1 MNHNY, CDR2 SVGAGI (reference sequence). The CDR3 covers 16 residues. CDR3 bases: TGTGCCAGCAGTCCCTTTTTAGCGGGGGGCTACAATGAGCAGTTCTTC. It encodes CASSPFLAGGYNEQFF.

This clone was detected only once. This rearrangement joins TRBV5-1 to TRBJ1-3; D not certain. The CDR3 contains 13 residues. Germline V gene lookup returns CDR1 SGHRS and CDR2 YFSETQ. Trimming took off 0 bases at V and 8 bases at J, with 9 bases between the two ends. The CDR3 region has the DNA TGCGCCAGCAGCTTGGCCCCCGCAGACACCATATATTTT. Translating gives CASSLAPADTIYF. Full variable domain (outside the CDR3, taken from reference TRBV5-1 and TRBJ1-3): KAGVTQTPRYLIKTRGQQVTLSCSPISGHRSVSWYQQTPGQGLQFLFEYFSETQRNKGNFPGRFSGRQFSNSRSEMNVSTLELGDSALYLCASSLAPADTIYFGEGSWLTVV.

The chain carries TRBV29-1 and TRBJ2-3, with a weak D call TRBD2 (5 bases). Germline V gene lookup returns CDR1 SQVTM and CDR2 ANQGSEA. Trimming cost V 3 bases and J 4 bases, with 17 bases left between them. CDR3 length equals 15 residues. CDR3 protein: CSVEKDLEEADTQYF. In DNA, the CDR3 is TGCAGCGTTGAGAAGGACCTCGAGGAGGCAGATACGCAGTATTTT.

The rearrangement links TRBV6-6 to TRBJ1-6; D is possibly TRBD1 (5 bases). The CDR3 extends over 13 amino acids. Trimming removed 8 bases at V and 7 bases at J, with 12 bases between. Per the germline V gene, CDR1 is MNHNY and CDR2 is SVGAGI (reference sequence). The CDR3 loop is CASGRGGNSPLHF. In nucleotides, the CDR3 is TGTGCCAGCGGAAGGGGTGGAAATTCACCCCTCCACTTT.

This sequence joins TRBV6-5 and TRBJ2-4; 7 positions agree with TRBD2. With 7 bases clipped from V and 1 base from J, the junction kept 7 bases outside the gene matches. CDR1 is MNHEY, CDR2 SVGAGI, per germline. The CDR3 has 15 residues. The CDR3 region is CASKSGEPAKNIQYF. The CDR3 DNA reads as TGTGCCAGCAAAAGCGGGGAGCCTGCCAAAAACATTCAGTACTTC.

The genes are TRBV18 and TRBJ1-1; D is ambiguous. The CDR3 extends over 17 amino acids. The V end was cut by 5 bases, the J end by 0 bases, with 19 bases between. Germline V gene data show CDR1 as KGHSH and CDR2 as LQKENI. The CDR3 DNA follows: TGTGCCAGCTCAAGCCTTAGAGGGAGAGGCATGAACACTGAAGCTTTCTTT. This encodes CASSSLRGRGMNTEAFF.

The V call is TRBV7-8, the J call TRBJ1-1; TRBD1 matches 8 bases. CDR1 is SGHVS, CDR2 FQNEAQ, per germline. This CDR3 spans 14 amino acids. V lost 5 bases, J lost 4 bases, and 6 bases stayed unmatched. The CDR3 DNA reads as TGTGCCAGCAGCCCAACAGGGGGGAGCACTGAAGCTTTCTTT. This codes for CASSPTGGSTEAFF.

The CDR3 protein is CASSDLSSTDTQYF. In DNA, the CDR3 is TGTGCCAGCAGTGATCTGTCTAGCACAGATACGCAGTATTTT. The chain links TRBV2 to TRBJ2-3; no clear D. V was cut by 3 bases and J by 0 bases, with 7 bases left in between. The CDR3 loop spans 14 amino acids. The germline V gene encodes CDR1 SNHLY and CDR2 FYNNEI.

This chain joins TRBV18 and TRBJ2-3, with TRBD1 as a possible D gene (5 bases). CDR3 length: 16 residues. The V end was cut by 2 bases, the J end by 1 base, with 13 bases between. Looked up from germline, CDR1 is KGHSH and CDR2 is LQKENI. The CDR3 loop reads CASSPILQGGTDTQYF. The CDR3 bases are TGTGCCAGCTCACCAATCTTGCAGGGCGGCACAGATACGCAGTATTTT.

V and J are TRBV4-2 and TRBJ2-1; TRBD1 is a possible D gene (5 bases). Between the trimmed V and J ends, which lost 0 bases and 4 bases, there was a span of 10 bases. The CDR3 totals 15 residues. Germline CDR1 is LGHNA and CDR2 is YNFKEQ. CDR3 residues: CASSQDRVGYNEQFF. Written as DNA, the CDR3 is TGTGCCAGCAGCCAAGACAGGGTGGGGTACAATGAGCAGTTCTTC.

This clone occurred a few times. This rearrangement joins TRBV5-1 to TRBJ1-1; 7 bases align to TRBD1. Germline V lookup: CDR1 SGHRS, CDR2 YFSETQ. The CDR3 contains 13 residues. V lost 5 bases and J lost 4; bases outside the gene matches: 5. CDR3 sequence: CASRRQGGTEAFF. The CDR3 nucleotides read TGCGCCAGCAGACGACAGGGAGGCACTGAAGCTTTCTTT. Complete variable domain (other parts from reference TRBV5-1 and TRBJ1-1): KAGVTQTPRYLIKTRGQQVTLSCSPISGHRSVSWYQQTPGQGLQFLFEYFSETQRNKGNFPGRFSGRQFSNSRSEMNVSTLELGDSALYLCASRRQGGTEAFFGQGTRLTVV.

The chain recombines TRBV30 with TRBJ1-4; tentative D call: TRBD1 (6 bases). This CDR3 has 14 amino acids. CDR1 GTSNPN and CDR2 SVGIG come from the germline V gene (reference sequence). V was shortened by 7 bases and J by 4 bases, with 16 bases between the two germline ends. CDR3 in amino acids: CASFSGTLNEKLFF. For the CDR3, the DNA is TGTGCCTCGTTCTCCGGGACACTTAATGAAAAACTGTTTTTT.

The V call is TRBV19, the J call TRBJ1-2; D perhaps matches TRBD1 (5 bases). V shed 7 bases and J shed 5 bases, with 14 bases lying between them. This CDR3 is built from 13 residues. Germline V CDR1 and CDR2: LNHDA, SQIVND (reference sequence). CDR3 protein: CASTQGAGYGYTF. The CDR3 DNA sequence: TGTGCCAGTACCCAAGGGGCAGGGTATGGCTACACCTTC. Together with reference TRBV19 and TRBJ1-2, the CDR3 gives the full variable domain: DGGITQSPKYLFRKEGQNVTLSCEQNLNHDAMYWYRQDPGQGLRLIYYSQIVNDFQKGDIAEGYSVSREKKESFPLTVTSAQKNPTAFYLCASTQGAGYGYTFGSGTRLTVV.

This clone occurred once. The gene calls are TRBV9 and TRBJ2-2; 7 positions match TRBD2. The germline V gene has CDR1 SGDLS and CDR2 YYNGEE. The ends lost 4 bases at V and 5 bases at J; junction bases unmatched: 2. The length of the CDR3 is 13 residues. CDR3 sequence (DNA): TGTGCCAGCAGCCCCGGGGGGACCGGGGAGCTGTTTTTT. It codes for CASSPGGTGELFF.

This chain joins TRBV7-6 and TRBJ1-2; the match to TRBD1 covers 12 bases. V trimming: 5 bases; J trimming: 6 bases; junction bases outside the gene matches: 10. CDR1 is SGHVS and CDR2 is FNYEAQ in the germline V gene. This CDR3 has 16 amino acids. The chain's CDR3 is CASSPGTGGRNDGYTF. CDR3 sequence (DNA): TGTGCCAGCAGCCCCGGGACAGGGGGCAGGAATGATGGCTACACCTTC.

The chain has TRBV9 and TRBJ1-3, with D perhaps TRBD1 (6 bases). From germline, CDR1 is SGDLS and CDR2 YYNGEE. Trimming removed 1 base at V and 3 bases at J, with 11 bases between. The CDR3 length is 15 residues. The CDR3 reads CASSVTGNFGNTIYF. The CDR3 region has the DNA TGTGCCAGCAGCGTAACAGGGAACTTTGGAAACACCATATATTTT.

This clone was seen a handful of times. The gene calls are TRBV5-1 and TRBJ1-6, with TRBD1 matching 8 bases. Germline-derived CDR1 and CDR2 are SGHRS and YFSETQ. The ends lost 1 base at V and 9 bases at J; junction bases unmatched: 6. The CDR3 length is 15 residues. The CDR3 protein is CASSLMDREGSPLHF. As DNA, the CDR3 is TGCGCCAGCAGCTTGATGGACAGGGAGGGTTCACCCCTCCACTTT.

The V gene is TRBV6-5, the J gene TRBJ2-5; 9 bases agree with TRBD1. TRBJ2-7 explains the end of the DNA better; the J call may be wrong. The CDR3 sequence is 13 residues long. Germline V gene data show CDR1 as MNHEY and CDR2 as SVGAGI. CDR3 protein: CASSRDRAYEQYF. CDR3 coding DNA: TGTGCCAGCAGCCGGGACAGGGCCTACGAGCAGTACTTC.

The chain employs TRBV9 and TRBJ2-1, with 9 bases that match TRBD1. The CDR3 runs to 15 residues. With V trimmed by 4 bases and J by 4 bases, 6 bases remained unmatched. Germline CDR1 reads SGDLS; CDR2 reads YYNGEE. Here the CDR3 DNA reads TGTGCCAGCAGCACCCGACAGGGGGTTTACAATGAGCAGTTCTTC. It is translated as CASSTRQGVYNEQFF. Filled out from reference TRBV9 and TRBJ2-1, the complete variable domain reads DSGVTQTPKHLITATGQRVTLRCSPRSGDLSVYWYQQSLDQGLQFLIQYYNGEERAKGNILERFSAQQFPDLHSELNLSSLELGDSALYFCASSTRQGVYNEQFFGPGTRLTVL.

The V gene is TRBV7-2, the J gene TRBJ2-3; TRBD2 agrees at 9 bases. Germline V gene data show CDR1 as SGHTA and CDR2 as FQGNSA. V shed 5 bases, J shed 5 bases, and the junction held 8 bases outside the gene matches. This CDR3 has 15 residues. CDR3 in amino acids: CASSQRAGGLDTQYF. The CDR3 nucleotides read TGTGCCAGCAGCCAAAGGGCGGGGGGGCTAGATACGCAGTATTTT.

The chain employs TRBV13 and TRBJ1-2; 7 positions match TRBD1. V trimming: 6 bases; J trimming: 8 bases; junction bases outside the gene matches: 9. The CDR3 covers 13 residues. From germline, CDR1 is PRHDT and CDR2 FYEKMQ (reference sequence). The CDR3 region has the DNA TGTGCCAGCAGTTGGGACAGATCGGTGGGCTACACCTTC. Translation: CASSWDRSVGYTF.

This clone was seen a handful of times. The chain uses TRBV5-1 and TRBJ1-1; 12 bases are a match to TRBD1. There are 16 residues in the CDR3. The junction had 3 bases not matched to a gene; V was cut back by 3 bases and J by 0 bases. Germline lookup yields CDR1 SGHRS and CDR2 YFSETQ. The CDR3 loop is CASSWGTGGLNTEAFF. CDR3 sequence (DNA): TGCGCCAGCAGCTGGGGGACAGGGGGCCTGAACACTGAAGCTTTCTTT.

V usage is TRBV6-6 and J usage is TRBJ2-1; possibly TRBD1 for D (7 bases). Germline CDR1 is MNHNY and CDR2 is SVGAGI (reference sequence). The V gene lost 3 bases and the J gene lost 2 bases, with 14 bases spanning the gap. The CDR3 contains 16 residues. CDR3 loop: CASSYRGTAAYNEQFF. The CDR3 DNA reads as TGTGCCAGCAGTTATCGGGGGACAGCAGCCTACAATGAGCAGTTCTTC.

The CDR3 protein is CACRLRPANTEAFF. In nucleotides, the CDR3 is TGTGCCTGCAGACTTAGACCGGCGAACACTGAAGCTTTCTTT. The rearrangement joins TRBV30 to TRBJ1-1; D is unresolved. Germline CDR1 is GTSNPN and CDR2 is SVGIG (reference sequence). This CDR3 is built from 14 residues. The ends were cut back, 6 bases at V and 1 base at J, with 15 bases in the middle. The complete variable domain, with remaining parts taken from reference TRBV30 and TRBJ1-1, reads SQTIHQWPATLVQPVGSPLSLECTVEGTSNPNLYWYRQAAGRGLQLLFYSVGIGQISSEVPQNLSASRPQDRQFILSSKKLLLSDSGFYLCACRLRPANTEAFFGQGTRLTVV.